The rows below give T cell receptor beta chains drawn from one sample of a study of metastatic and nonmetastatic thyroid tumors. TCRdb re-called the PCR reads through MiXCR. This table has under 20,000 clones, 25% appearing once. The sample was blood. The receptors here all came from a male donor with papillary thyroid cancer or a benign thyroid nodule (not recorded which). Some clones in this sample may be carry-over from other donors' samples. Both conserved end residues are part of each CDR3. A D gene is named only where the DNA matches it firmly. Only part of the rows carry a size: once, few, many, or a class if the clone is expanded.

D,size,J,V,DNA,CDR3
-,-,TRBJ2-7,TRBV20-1,TGCAGTGCTAGAGCGGGAAACAGGGAATGCCCCTACGAGCAGTACTTC,CSARAGNRECPYEQYF
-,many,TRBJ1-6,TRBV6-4,TGTGCCACCCAGGTCAGGGTCCCCCATTATTATAATTCACCCCTCCACTTT,CATQVRVPHYYNSPLHF
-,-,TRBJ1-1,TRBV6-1,TGTGCCAGCAGCCAGCTCACAGGATTCAACACTGAAGCTTTCTTT,CASSQLTGFNTEAFF
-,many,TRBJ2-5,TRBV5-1,TGCGCCAGCAGCACCAATCACGGGGTTGGAGAGACCCAGTACTTC,CASSTNHGVGETQYF
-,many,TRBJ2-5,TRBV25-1,TGTGCCAGCAATTATGGCGGCGGGGGCGGGGAGACCCAGTACTTC,CASNYGGGGGETQYF
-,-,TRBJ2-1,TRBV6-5,TGTGCCAGCAGTTACAGTCGGTGGAGGGAGGACCGCAATGAGCAGTTCTTC,CASSYSRWREDRNEQFF
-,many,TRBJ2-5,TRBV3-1,TGTGCCAGCAGCTTCCAAGAGACCCAGTACTTC,CASSFQETQYF
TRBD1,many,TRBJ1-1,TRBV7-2,TGTGCCAGCAGCCCCCAGACAGGGTACAACACTGAAGCTTTCTTT,CASSPQTGYNTEAFF
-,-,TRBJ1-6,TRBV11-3,TGTGCCAGCAGCACCCGGGAGTCGGGGGGTTCACCCCTCCACTTT,CASSTRESGGSPLHF
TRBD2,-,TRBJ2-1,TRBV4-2,TGTGCCAGCAGCCTCTTCGGGACTAGCGGGGGGCCACAACAGTTCTTC,CASSLFGTSGGPQQFF
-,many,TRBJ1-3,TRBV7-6,TGTGCCAGCAGCACTCTCCCGCAGGGAAACACCATATATTTT,CASSTLPQGNTIYF
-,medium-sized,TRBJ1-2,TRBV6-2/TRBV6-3,TGTGCCAGCAGTTCCGAAGACAGCCTCTATGGCTACACCTTC,CASSSEDSLYGYTF